This T cell receptor (beta chain) was captured in a study of blood T cells in healthy people across ages. Study-level information: Template switching captured about one barcoded beta molecule per two T cells.

Together with a sample-barcoded 5' primer, a J-beta primer mix was included in a second PCR lasting about 7 to 12 cycles. MiXCR was run by TCRdb on the 5' RACE reads, yielding one entry per CDR3 protein. Of about 680,000 distinct CDR3 sequences detected, 45% to 50% appear once; the ten largest clones hold around 32%. In each sample, at least 6.5 million PBMCs were isolated. The CDR3 is 14 residues long. Germline V lookup: CDR1 MDHEN, CDR2 SYDVKM. The V end was cut by 7 bases, the J end by 1 base, with 13 bases between. Sequenced: blood. The TCR sequence derives from an older woman in good health. The V call is TRBV28, the J call TRBJ1-1, with TRBD1 as a possible D gene (5 bases). CDR3 protein: CASIRQWANTEAFF. CDR3 in DNA: TGTGCCAGCATCCGACAGTGGGCGAACACTGAAGCTTTCTTT.